The 19 T cell receptor beta chains in this list originate from one sample, sequenced in a study of identical twins. TCRdb redid the calling of the 5' RACE reads with MiXCR, one entry per CDR3 protein. The profile shows a few hundred thousand distinct CDR3 sequences, more than 9% of them singletons. The same specimen was also included in a second study, on yellow fever vaccine responses in identical twins.

Sequencing used PBMCs. The receptors derive from a young woman in good health.

This clonotype was seen repeatedly, ten times or more. The chain has TRBV7-3 and TRBJ2-1; D may correspond to TRBD1 or TRBD2 (5 bases each). The V gene lost 0 bases and the J gene lost 8 bases, with 8 bases spanning the gap. The CDR3 has 13 residues. Germline V gene sequence: CDR1 SGHTA, CDR2 FQGTGA. Here the CDR3 reads CASSLTVGHEQFF. CDR3 in DNA: TGTGCCAGCAGCTTAACGGTGGGACATGAGCAGTTCTTC. Complete variable domain (other parts from reference TRBV7-3 and TRBJ2-1): GAGVSQTPSNKVTEKGKYVELRCDPISGHTALYWYRQSLGQGPEFLIYFQGTGAADDSGLPNDRFFAVRPEGSVSTLKIQRTERGDSAVYLCASSLTVGHEQFFGPGTRLTVL.

There are many counts of this clonotype. V usage is TRBV12-3 or TRBV12-4 and J usage is TRBJ2-7; the D is unclear. Trimming stripped 7 bases from V and 2 bases from J, with 9 bases between. This CDR3 is built from 12 residues. The CDR3 DNA reads TGTGCCAGCACCGGGCAGGCCTACGAGCAGTACTTC. This codes for CASTGQAYEQYF.

The rearrangement uses TRBV25-1 and TRBJ2-1, with 11 bases aligning to TRBD2. The CDR3 length is 15 residues. Germline V CDR1 and CDR2: MGHDK, SYGVNS. The J segment lost 4 bases and the V segment lost 8 bases, leaving 7 bases of the junction unmatched. The CDR3 DNA reads as TGTGCCAGCCAAGGGGCTAGCGGGGGGTACAATGAGCAGTTCTTC. Its protein is CASQGASGGYNEQFF.

V and J are TRBV10-3 and TRBJ2-5; tentative D call: TRBD2 (7 bases). The CDR3 has 14 amino acids. V dropped 2 bases and J dropped 2 bases, with 9 bases sitting between them. Germline assignment: CDR1 ENHRY and CDR2 SYGVKD. The CDR3 is CAISEGRGQETQYF. The CDR3 DNA sequence: TGTGCCATCAGTGAGGGGAGGGGGCAAGAGACCCAGTACTTC.

This clonotype has more than one count but fewer than ten. The chain recombines TRBV14 with TRBJ2-3; D gene uncertain. The CDR3 sequence is 15 residues long. In germline, CDR1 is SGHDN, CDR2 FVKESK. Deletions cut 0 bases from V and 0 bases from J, with 7 bases between. DNA of the CDR3: TGTGCCAGCAGCCAAGACACCAGAAGCACAGATACGCAGTATTTT. Protein product: CASSQDTRSTDTQYF.

This clonotype was found many times. The chain combines TRBV29-1 with TRBJ2-5, with D unclear. Between the trimmed V and J ends, which lost 4 bases and 5 bases, there was a span of 11 bases. CDR1 and CDR2 (germline): SQVTM, ANQGSEA. The CDR3 loop spans 12 amino acids. This CDR3 is CSVALQGETQYF. In DNA, the CDR3 is TGCAGCGTTGCCTTGCAAGGGGAGACCCAGTACTTC.

This clonotype occurred a few times. The chain uses TRBV7-9 and TRBJ2-5; 15 bases are shared with TRBD2. The CDR3 contains 17 residues. CDR1 and CDR2 (germline): SEHNR, FQNEAQ (reference sequence). With 6 bases clipped from V and 1 base from J, the junction kept 6 bases outside the gene matches. CDR3 protein: CASSPGLAGGPQETQYF. DNA for the CDR3: TGTGCCAGCAGTCCAGGACTAGCGGGGGGGCCCCAAGAGACCCAGTACTTC. Based on the CDR3 plus reference TRBV7-9 and TRBJ2-5, the full variable domain is DTGVSQNPRHKITKRGQNVTFRCDPISEHNRLYWYRQTLGQGPEFLTYFQNEAQLEKSRLLSDRFSAERPKGSFSTLEIQRTEQGDSAMYLCASSPGLAGGPQETQYFGPGTRLLVL.

In its sample, this clonotype was seen a few times. This chain joins TRBV2 and TRBJ2-1; maybe TRBD1 (6 bases). Germline assignment: CDR1 SNHLY and CDR2 FYNNEI. Trimming stripped 6 bases from V and 4 bases from J, with 19 bases between. The CDR3 runs to 16 residues. Written as DNA, the CDR3 is TGTGCCAGCAGCCACCCGGACAGAAATACTTACAATGAGCAGTTCTTC. Amino acids: CASSHPDRNTYNEQFF.

The chain recombines TRBV6-5 with TRBJ2-7; D gene unclear. The germline V gene has CDR1 MNHEY and CDR2 SVGAGI. The CDR3 is 15 residues long. Trimming pared 0 bases from V and 5 bases from J, leaving 14 bases between. As DNA, the CDR3 is TGTGCCAGCAGTTACTCCCTAACTCGGGCCGACGAGCAGTACTTC. Its translation is CASSYSLTRADEQYF.

This clonotype was counted between two and nine times. CDR3 nucleotide sequence: TGTGCCAGCATTAGGGGGATGAACGAGCAGTTCTTC. As protein: CASIRGMNEQFF. The chain couples TRBV2 to TRBJ2-1; maybe TRBD1 (6 bases). Trimming left V 7 bases short and J 10 bases short, with 14 bases between. There are 12 residues in the CDR3. In germline, CDR1 is SNHLY, CDR2 FYNNEI. Complete variable domain (other parts from reference TRBV2 and TRBJ2-1): EPEVTQTPSHQVTQMGQEVILRCVPISNHLYFYWYRQILGQKVEFLVSFYNNEISEKSEIFDDQFSVERPDGSNFTLKIRSTKLEDSAMYFCASIRGMNEQFFGPGTRLTVL.

This clonotype was detected many times. The rearrangement uses TRBV15 and TRBJ2-7, with D possibly being TRBD2 (7 bases). V was trimmed by 6 bases and J by 2 bases, leaving 14 bases between them. Germline V gives CDR1 LNHNV, CDR2 YYDKDF (reference sequence). The CDR3 loop spans 14 amino acids. Written as DNA, the CDR3 is TGTGCCACCAGTCCGGGGGGCCTCACCTACGAGCAGTACTTC. This translates into CATSPGGLTYEQYF.

In this sample, this clonotype turned up a few times. The rearrangement uses TRBV7-2 and TRBJ2-3; 10 bases map to TRBD1. The CDR3 is 15 amino acids. V lost 2 bases, J lost 11 bases, and 10 bases stayed unmatched. The germline gives CDR1 SGHTA, CDR2 FQGNSA. CDR3 sequence reads: CASSLPPGQGSGQYF. Here the CDR3 DNA reads TGTGCCAGCAGCTTACCCCCGGGACAGGGGTCAGGGCAGTATTTT.

This clonotype was counted a few times. This chain joins TRBV9 and TRBJ2-7; D gene unclear. V lost 1 base and J 5 bases, leaving 10 bases between the germline ends. The CDR3 extends over 13 amino acids. Germline CDR1 SGDLS, CDR2 YYNGEE. In nucleotides, the CDR3 is TGTGCCAGCAGCGTAACAATGGCAGACGAGCAGTACTTC. This gives the protein CASSVTMADEQYF.

Of note for this clonotype: A clone one base away is much larger, so this may be a read error. The CDR3 DNA follows: TGTGTCAGCAGTATCCGGGTTACTAGTCCATACAATGAGCAGTTCTTC. This sequence encodes CVSSIRVTSPYNEQFF. This sequence joins TRBV6-1 and TRBJ2-1; perhaps TRBD2 as D (5 bases). This CDR3 is 16 amino acids long. In germline, CDR1 is MNHNS, CDR2 SASEGT.

This chain uses TRBV9 with TRBJ2-5; no clear D. This CDR3 is built from 13 residues. Trimming pared 1 base from V and 2 bases from J, leaving 6 bases between. CDR1 SGDLS and CDR2 YYNGEE come from the germline V gene. The CDR3 region is CASSVYGQETQYF. The CDR3 coding sequence is TGTGCCAGCAGCGTATATGGGCAAGAGACCCAGTACTTC.

This clonotype has a count of ten or more. The chain recombines TRBV6-5 with TRBJ2-1; D not certain. The V end lost 0 bases, the J end lost 5 bases, and 5 bases lay between the germline ends. The germline CDR1 and CDR2 sequences are MNHEY and SVGAGI. The CDR3 runs to 13 residues. For the CDR3, the DNA is TGTGCCAGCAGTTACTCGTATGACAATGAGCAGTTCTTC. Its protein product is CASSYSYDNEQFF.

The chain uses TRBV5-1 and TRBJ2-5; tentatively, D is TRBD1 or TRBD2 (5 bases each). Germline CDR1 is SGHRS and CDR2 is YFSETQ. This CDR3 has 15 amino acids. Trimming left V 0 bases short and J 2 bases short, with 11 bases between. This chain's CDR3 is CASSLVGTPQETQYF. The CDR3 nucleotides are TGCGCCAGCAGCTTGGTCGGGACCCCACAAGAGACCCAGTACTTC.

This clonotype was detected only a few times. The chain couples TRBV5-1 to TRBJ2-1; 11 bases match TRBD2. Germline V gene sequence: CDR1 SGHRS, CDR2 YFSETQ. V was clipped by 7 bases and J by 6 bases; unmatched bases: 6. This CDR3 is built from 14 residues. Written as DNA, the CDR3 is TGCGCCAGCGGCCCTAGCGGGGGGACCAATGAGCAGTTCTTC. As protein: CASGPSGGTNEQFF.

The rearrangement links TRBV15 to TRBJ2-3; D possibly corresponds to TRBD1 (5 bases). Germline V gene lookup returns CDR1 LNHNV and CDR2 YYDKDF (reference sequence). CDR3 length: 13 residues. The V gene lost 6 bases and the J gene lost 6 bases, with 13 bases spanning the gap. The CDR3 sequence: CATRHRYSDTQYF. The CDR3 DNA follows: TGTGCCACCAGGCACAGGTATTCTGATACGCAGTATTTT. Together with reference TRBV15 and TRBJ2-3, the CDR3 gives the full variable domain: DAMVIQNPRYQVTQFGKPVTLSCSQTLNHNVMYWYQQKSSQAPKLLFHYYDKDFNNEADTPDNFQSRRPNTSFCFLDIRSPGLGDTAMYLCATRHRYSDTQYFGPGTRLTVL.